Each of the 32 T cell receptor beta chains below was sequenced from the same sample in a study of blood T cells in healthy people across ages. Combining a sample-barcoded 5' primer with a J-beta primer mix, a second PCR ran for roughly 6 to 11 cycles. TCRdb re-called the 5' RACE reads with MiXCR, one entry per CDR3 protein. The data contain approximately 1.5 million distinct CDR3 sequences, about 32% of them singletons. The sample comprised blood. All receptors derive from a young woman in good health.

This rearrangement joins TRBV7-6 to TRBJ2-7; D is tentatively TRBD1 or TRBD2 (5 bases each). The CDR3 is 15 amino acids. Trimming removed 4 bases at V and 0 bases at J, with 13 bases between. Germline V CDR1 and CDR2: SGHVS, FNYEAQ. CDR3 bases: TGTGCCAGCAGCTCCGAGGGGATTTTCTCCTACGAGCAGTACTTC. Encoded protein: CASSSEGIFSYEQYF.

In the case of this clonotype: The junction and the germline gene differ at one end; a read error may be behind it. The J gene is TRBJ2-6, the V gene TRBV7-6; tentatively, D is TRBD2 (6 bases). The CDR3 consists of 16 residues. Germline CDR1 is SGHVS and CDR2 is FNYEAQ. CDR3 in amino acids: CASSLKRGKGADVLTF. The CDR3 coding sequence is TGTGCCAGCAGCCTCAAACGGGGGAAAGGGGCCGACGTCCTGACTTTC.

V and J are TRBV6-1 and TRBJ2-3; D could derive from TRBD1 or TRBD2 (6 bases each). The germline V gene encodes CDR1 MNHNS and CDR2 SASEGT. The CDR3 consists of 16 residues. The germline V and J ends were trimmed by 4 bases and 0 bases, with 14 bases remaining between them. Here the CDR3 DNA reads TGTGCCAGCAGTGTAACAGGGAGGCGAAGCACAGATACGCAGTATTTT. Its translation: CASSVTGRRSTDTQYF.

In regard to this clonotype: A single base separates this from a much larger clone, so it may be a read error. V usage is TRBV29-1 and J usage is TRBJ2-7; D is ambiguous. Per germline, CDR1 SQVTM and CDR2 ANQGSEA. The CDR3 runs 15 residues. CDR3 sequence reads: CSVEGHQANTYGQYF. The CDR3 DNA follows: TGCAGCGTTGAGGGTCACCAGGCAAATACCTACGGGCAGTACTTC.

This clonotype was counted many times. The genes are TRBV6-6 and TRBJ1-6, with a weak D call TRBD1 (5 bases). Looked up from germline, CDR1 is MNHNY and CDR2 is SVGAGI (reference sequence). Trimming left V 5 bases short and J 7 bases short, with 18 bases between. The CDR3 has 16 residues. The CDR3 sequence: CASSPIEPGYNSPLHF. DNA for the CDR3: TGTGCCAGCAGTCCCATAGAACCAGGGTACAATTCACCCCTCCACTTT.

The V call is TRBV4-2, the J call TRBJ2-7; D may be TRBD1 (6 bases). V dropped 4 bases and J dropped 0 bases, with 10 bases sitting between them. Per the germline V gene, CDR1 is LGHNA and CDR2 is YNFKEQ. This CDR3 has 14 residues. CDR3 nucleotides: TGTGCCAGCAGCCGACGACAGGACTCCTACGAGCAGTACTTC. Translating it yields CASSRRQDSYEQYF.

CDR3 bases: TGTGCCAGCAGCCATTTAAGGAACACCGGGGAGCTGTTTTTT. Translated: CASSHLRNTGELFF. The V gene is TRBV11-2, the J gene TRBJ2-2, with D hard to call. Germline values: CDR1 SGHAT, CDR2 FQNNGV. Between the trimmed V and J ends, which lost 5 bases and 1 base, there was a span of 8 bases. This CDR3 has 14 residues.

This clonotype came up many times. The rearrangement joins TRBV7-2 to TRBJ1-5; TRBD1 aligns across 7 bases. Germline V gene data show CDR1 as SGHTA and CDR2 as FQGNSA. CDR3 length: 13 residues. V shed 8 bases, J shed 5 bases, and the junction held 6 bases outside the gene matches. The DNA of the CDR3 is TGTGCCAGCTCCCGGGACAGTTATCAGCCCCAGCATTTT. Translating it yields CASSRDSYQPQHF.

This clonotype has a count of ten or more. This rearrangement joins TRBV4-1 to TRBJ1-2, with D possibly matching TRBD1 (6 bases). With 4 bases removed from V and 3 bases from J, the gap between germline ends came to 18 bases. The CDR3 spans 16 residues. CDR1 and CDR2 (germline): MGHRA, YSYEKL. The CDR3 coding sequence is TGCGCCAGCAGCCCCTACGACGGCAGGGGTGACTATGGCTACACCTTC. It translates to CASSPYDGRGDYGYTF.

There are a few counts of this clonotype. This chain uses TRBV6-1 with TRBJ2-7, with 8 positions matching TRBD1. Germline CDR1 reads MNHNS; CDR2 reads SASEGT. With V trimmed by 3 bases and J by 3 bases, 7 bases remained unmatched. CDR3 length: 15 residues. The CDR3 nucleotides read TGTGCCAGCAGTGAGGGACAGGCGACCTTCTACGAGCAGTACTTC. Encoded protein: CASSEGQATFYEQYF.

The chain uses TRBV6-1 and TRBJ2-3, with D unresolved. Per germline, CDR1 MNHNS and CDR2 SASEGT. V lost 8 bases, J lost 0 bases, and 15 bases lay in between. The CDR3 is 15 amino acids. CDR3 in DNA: TGTGCCAGCGACGACCAGGCCGAGAGCACAGATACGCAGTATTTT. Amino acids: CASDDQAESTDTQYF.

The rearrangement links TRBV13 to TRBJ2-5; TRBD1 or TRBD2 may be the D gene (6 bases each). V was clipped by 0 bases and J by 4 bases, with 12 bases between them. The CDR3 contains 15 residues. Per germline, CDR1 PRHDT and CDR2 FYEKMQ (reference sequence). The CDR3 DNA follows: TGTGCCAGCAGCTTAGGTTCGGGGGCACCAGAGACCCAGTACTTC. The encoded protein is CASSLGSGAPETQYF.

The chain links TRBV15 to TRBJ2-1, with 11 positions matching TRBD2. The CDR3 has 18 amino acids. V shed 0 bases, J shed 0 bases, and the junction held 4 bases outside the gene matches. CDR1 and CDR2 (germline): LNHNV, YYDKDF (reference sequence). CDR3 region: CATSRDRLAGPSYNEQFF. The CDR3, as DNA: TGTGCCACCAGCAGAGACCGACTAGCGGGGCCCTCCTACAATGAGCAGTTCTTC. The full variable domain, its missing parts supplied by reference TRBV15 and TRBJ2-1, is DAMVIQNPRYQVTQFGKPVTLSCSQTLNHNVMYWYQQKSSQAPKLLFHYYDKDFNNEADTPDNFQSRRPNTSFCFLDIRSPGLGDTAMYLCATSRDRLAGPSYNEQFFGPGTRLTVL.

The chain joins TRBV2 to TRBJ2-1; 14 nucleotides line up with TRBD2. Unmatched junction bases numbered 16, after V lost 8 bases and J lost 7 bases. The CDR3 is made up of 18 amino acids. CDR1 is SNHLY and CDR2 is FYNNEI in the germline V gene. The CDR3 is CASGESGLAGDRGNEQFF. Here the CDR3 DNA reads TGTGCCAGCGGCGAGTCGGGACTAGCGGGAGATAGAGGGAATGAGCAGTTCTTC.

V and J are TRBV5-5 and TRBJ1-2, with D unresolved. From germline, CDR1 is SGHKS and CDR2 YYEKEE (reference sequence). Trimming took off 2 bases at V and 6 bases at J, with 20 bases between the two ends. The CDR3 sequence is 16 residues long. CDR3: CASSFSFLGENHGYTF. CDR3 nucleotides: TGTGCCAGCAGCTTTAGCTTCCTGGGAGAGAATCATGGCTACACCTTC.

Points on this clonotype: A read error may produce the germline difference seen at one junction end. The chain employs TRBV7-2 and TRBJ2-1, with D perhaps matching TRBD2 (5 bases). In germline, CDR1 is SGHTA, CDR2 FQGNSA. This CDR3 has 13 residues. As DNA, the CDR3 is TGTGCCAACAGCTTGGGAGTTGGCATCGAGCAGTTCTTC. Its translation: CANSLGVGIEQFF.

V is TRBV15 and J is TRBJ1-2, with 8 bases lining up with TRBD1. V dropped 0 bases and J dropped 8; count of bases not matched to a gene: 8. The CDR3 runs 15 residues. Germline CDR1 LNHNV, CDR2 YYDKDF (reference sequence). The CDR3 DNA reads TGTGCCACCAGCAGAGACGGACAGGGCGCCATAGGCTACACCTTC. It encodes CATSRDGQGAIGYTF.

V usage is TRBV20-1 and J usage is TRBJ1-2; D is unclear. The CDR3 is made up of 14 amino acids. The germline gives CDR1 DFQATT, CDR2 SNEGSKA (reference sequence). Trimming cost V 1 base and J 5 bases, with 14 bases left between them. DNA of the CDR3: TGCAGTGCTAGAGTGGGCTCAAAAGGATATGGCTACACCTTC. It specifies CSARVGSKGYGYTF.

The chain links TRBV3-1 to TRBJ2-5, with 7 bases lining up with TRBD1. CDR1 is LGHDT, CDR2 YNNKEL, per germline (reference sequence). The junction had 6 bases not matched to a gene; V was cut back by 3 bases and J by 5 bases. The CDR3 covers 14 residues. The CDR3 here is CASSHGDRDETQYF. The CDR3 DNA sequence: TGTGCCAGCAGCCACGGCGACAGGGATGAGACCCAGTACTTC.

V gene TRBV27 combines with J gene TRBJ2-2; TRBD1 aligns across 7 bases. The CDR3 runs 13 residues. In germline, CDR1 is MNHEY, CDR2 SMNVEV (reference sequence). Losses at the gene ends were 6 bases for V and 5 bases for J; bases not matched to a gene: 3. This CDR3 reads CASSHRGTGELFF. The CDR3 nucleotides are TGTGCCAGCAGCCACAGGGGAACCGGGGAGCTGTTTTTT.

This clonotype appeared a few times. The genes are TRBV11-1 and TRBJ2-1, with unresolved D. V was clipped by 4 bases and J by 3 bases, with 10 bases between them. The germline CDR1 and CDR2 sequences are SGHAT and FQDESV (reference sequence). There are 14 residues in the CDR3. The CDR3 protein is CASSSVHRYNEQFF. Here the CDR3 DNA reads TGTGCCAGCAGCTCCGTACACCGCTACAATGAGCAGTTCTTC. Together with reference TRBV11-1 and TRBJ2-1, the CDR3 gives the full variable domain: EAEVAQSPRYKITEKSQAVAFWCDPISGHATLYWYRQILGQGPELLVQFQDESVVDDSQLPKDRFSAERLKGVDSTLKIQPAELGDSAMYLCASSSVHRYNEQFFGPGTRLTVL.

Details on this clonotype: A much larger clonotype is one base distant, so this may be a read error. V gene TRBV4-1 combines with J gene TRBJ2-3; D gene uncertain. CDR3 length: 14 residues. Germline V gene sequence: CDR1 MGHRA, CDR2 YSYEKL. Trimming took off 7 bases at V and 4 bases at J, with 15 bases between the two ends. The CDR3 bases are TGCGCCAGCACAAGGGATATTCTTCCAGATACGCAGTATTTT. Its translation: CASTRDILPDTQYF.

In nucleotides, the CDR3 is TGTGCCAGCTCGCCAGATACGCAGTATTTT. Translating gives CASSPDTQYF. V is TRBV2 and J is TRBJ2-3; no clear D. V dropped 8 bases and J dropped 4 bases, with 4 bases sitting between them. CDR3 length equals 10 residues. From germline, CDR1 is SNHLY and CDR2 FYNNEI.

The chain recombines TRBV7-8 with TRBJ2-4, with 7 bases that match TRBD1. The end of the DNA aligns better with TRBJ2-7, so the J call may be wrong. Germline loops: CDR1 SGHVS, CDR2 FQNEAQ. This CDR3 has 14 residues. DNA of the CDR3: TGTGCCAGCAGCTTTGGGGACAGAATCTACGAGCAGTACTTC. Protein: CASSFGDRIYEQYF.

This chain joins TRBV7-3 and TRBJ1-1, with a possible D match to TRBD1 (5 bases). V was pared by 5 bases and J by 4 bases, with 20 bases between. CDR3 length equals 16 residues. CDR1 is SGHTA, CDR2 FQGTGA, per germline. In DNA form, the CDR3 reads TGTGCCAGCAGCCCCACTGGGGGGATGAAAGGCACTGAAGCTTTCTTT. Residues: CASSPTGGMKGTEAFF.

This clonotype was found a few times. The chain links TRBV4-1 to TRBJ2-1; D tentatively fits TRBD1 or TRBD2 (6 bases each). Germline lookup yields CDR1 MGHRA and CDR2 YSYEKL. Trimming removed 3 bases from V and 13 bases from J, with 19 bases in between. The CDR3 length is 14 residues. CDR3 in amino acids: CASSHPFGGPRQFF. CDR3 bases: TGCGCCAGCAGCCATCCCTTCGGGGGCCCGAGACAGTTCTTC.

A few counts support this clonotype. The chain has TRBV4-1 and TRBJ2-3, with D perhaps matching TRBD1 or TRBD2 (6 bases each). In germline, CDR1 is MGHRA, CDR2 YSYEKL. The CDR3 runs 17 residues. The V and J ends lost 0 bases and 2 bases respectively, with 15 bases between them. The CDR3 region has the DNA TGCGCCAGCAGCCAAGACAAGGGGGGTCCGTTCACAGATACGCAGTATTTT. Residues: CASSQDKGGPFTDTQYF.

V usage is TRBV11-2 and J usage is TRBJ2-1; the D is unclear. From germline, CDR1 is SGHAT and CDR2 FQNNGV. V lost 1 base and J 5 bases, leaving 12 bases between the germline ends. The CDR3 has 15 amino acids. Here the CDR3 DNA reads TGTGCCAGCAGCTTAGGACAAGTTAAAGACAATGAGCAGTTCTTC. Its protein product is CASSLGQVKDNEQFF.

The CDR3 bases are TGCAGTGCTAACGACAGGGGGCGAGGAGATACGCAGTATTTT. It encodes CSANDRGRGDTQYF. The chain joins TRBV20-1 to TRBJ2-3; TRBD1 aligns across 10 bases. Germline V lookup: CDR1 DFQATT, CDR2 SNEGSKA (reference sequence). The CDR3 sequence is 14 residues long. V was clipped by 4 bases and J by 5 bases; unmatched bases: 6.

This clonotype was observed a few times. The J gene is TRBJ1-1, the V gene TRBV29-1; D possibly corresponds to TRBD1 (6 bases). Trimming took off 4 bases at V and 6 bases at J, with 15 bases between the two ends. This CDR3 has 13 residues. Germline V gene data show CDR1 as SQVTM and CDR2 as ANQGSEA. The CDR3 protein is CSVGVRGESEAFF. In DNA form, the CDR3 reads TGCAGCGTTGGGGTCAGGGGCGAATCTGAAGCTTTCTTT.

CDR3 coding DNA: TGTGCCAGCAGACCGACAGGGGGCTTCGGCTACACCTTC. Residues: CASRPTGGFGYTF. The chain carries TRBV27 and TRBJ1-2, with TRBD1 identical over 10 bases. J was trimmed by 8 bases and V by 6 bases; bases with no gene match: 6. This CDR3 spans 13 amino acids. The germline V gene has CDR1 MNHEY and CDR2 SMNVEV (reference sequence).

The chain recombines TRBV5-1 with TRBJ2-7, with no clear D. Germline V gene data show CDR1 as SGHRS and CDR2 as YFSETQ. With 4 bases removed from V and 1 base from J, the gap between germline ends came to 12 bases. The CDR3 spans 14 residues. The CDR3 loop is CASSGVDGSYEQYF. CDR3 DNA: TGCGCCAGCAGCGGCGTGGACGGATCCTACGAGCAGTACTTC.